This T cell receptor beta chain was identified during a study of blood T cells in healthy people across ages. Findings and limits, study-wide: Researchers deemed the diversity estimates from one million T cells underestimates. Not knowing donor CMV status may have confounded expanded clonotype changes.

About this clonotype: Its antigen is unknown.

The CDR3 contains 13 residues. Germline CDR1 reads MGHDK; CDR2 reads SYGVNS. The J segment lost 8 bases and the V segment lost 7 bases, leaving 10 bases of the junction unmatched. A second roughly 7 to 12 cycle PCR used barcoded and J-beta primers. Template switching added a 12-random-nucleotide identifier to every cDNA molecule. TCRdb recomputed calls from the 5' RACE reads with MiXCR, one row per CDR3 protein. The sample has about 730,000 distinct CDR3 sequences, roughly two fifths seen once. The sample was blood. V is TRBV25-1 and J is TRBJ1-1; 7 nucleotides match TRBD1. The TCR was taken from an older woman in good health. CDR3 in DNA: TGTGCCAGCAATAGACAGGGAAATGAAGAAGCTTTCTTT. Translation gives CASNRQGNEEAFF.